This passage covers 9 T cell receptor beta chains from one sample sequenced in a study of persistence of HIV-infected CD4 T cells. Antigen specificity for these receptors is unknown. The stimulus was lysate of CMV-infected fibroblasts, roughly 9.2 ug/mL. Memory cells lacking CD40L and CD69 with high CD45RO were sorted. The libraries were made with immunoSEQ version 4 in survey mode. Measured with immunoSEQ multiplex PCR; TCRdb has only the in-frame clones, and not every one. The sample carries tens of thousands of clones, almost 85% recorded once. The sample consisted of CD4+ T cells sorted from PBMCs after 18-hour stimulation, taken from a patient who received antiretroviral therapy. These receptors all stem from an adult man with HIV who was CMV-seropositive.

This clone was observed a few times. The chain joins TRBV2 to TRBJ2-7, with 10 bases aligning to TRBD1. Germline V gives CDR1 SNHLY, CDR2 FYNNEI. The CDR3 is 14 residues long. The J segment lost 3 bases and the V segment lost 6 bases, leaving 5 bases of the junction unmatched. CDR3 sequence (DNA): TGTGCCAGCAGACGGACAGGGGGTGTCTACGAGCAGTACTTC. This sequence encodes CASRRTGGVYEQYF. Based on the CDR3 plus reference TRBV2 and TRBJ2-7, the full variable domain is EPEVTQTPSHQVTQMGQEVILRCVPISNHLYFYWYRQILGQKVEFLVSFYNNEISEKSEIFDDQFSVERPDGSNFTLKIRSTKLEDSAMYFCASRRTGGVYEQYFGPGTRLTVT.

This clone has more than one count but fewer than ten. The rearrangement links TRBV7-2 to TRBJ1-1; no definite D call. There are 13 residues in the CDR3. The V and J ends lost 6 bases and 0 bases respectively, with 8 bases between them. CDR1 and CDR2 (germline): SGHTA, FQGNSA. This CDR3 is CASSREVNTEAFF. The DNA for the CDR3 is TGTGCCAGCAGTCGCGAAGTGAACACTGAAGCTTTCTTT.

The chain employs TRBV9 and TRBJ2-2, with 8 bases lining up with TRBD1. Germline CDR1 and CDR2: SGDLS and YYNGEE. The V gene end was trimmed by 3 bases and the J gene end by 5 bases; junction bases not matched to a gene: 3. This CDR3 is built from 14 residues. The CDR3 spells CASSADRATGELFF. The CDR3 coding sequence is TGTGCCAGCAGCGCGGACAGGGCTACCGGGGAGCTGTTTTTT.

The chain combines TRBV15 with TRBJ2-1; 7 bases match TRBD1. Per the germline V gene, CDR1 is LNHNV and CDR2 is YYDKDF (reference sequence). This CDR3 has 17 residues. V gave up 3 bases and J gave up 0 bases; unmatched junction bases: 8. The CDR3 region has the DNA TGTGCCACCAGCAGGGAACAGGGGCCGAGCTCCTACAATGAGCAGTTCTTC. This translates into CATSREQGPSSYNEQFF.

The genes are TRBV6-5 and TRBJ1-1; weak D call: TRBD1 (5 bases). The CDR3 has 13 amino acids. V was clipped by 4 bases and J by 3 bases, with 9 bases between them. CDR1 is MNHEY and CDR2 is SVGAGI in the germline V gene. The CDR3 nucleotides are TGTGCCAGCAGTTTGGGGGTGGACACTGAAGCTTTCTTT. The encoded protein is CASSLGVDTEAFF.

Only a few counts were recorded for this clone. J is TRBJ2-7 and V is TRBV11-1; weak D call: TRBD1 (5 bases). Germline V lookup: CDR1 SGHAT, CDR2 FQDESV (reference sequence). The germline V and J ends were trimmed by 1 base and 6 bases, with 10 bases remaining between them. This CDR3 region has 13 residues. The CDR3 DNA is TGTGCCAGCAGCTTAGAGACAGTGGGCGAGCAGTACTTC. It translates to CASSLETVGEQYF. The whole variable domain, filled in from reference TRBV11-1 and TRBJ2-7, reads EAEVAQSPRYKITEKSQAVAFWCDPISGHATLYWYRQILGQGPELLVQFQDESVVDDSQLPKDRFSAERLKGVDSTLKIQPAELGDSAMYLCASSLETVGEQYFGPGTRLTVT.

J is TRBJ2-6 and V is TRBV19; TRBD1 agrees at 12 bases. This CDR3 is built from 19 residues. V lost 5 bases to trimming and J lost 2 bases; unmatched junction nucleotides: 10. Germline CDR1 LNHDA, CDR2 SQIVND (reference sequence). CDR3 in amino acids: CASSSWDRGRGAGANVLTF. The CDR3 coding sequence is TGTGCCAGTAGTTCCTGGGACAGGGGGCGAGGAGCTGGGGCCAACGTCCTGACTTTC. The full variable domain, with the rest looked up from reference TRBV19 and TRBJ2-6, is DGGITQSPKYLFRKEGQNVTLSCEQNLNHDAMYWYRQDPGQGLRLIYYSQIVNDFQKGDIAEGYSVSREKKESFPLTVTSAQKNPTAFYLCASSSWDRGRGAGANVLTFGAGSRLTVL.

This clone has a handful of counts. The CDR3: CASSQDPGTGGSNQPQHF. The CDR3 DNA reads as TGTGCCAGCAGCCAAGACCCCGGGACAGGGGGTTCCAATCAGCCCCAGCATTTT. The chain carries TRBV3-1 (or the pseudogene TRBV3-2) and TRBJ1-5, with 11 bases that match TRBD1. Germline V gene sequence: CDR1 LGHDT, CDR2 YNNKEL (reference sequence). The V and J ends lost 0 bases and 3 bases, in that order; junction bases with no gene match: 7. The CDR3 contains 18 residues.

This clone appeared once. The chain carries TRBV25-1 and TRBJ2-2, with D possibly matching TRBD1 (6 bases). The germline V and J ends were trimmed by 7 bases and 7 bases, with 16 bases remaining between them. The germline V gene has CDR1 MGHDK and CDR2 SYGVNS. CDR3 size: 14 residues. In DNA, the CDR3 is TGTGCCAGCATGCGAGGACAGAGGAACGGGGAGCTGTTTTTT. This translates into CASMRGQRNGELFF. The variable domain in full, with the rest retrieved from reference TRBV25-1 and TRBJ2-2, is EADIYQTPRYLVIGTGKKITLECSQTMGHDKMYWYQQDPGMELHLIHYSYGVNSTEKGDLSSESTVSRIRTEHFPLTLESARPSHTSQYLCASMRGQRNGELFFGEGSRLTVL.